In this sample, the clone carrying this T cell receptor beta chain turned up a few times. The sample belongs to a study of identical twins. The trim removed 7 bases at V and 1 base at J, leaving 22 bases unmatched. CDR3 size: 20 residues. MiXCR, run by TCRdb on the 5' RACE reads, gives a single entry per CDR3 protein. The sample lists hundreds of thousands of distinct CDR3 sequences, 8.6% occurring once. These sequences were also reported in another study, on yellow fever vaccine responses in identical twins.

The V and J genes are TRBV12-3 or TRBV12-4 and TRBJ2-3; TRBD2 matches at 8 bases. Sequencing was carried out using PBMCs. The receptor was derived from a young woman in good health. The DNA for the CDR3 is TGTGCCAGCACCCCAATGCTGGGACTAGAGAACAACTATCGCACAGATACGCAGTATTTT. It codes for CASTPMLGLENNYRTDTQYF.